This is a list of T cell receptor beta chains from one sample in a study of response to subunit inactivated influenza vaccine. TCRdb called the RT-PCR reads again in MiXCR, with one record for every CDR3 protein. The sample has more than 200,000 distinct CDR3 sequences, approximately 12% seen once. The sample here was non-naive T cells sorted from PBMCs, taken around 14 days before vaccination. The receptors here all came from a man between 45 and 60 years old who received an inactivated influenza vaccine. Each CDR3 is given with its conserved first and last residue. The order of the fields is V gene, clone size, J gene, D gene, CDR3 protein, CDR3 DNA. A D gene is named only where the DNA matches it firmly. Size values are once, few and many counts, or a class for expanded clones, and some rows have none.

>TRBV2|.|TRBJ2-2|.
CASSAMVTGELFF
TGTGCCAGCAGTGCAATGGTCACCGGGGAGCTGTTTTTT
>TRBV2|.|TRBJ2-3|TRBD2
CASSSGAGEADTQYF
TGTGCCAGCAGTTCCGGAGCGGGAGAGGCAGATACGCAGTATTTT
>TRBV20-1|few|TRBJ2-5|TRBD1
CSARVQGQGRETQYF
TGCAGTGCTAGAGTCCAGGGACAGGGTCGGGAGACCCAGTACTTC
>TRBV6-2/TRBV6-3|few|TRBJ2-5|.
CASSYSVGLGETQYF
TGTGCCAGCAGTTACTCAGTAGGGTTGGGAGAGACCCAGTACTTC
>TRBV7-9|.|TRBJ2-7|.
CASSLGALERAGQYF
TGTGCCAGCAGCTTAGGGGCCCTGGAAAGAGCGGGGCAGTACTTC
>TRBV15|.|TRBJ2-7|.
CATAPGINYEQYF
TGTGCCACCGCACCGGGAATTAACTACGAGCAGTACTTC
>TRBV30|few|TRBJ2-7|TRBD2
CAWSVFGRYEQYF
TGTGCCTGGAGTGTTTTCGGGAGGTACGAGCAGTACTTC
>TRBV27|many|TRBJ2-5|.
CASSWGAQETQYF
TGTGCCAGCAGTTGGGGGGCCCAAGAGACCCAGTACTTC
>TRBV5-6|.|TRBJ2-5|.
CASSPTAGTQETQYF
TGTGCCAGCTCCCCTACTGCGGGAACCCAAGAGACCCAGTACTTC
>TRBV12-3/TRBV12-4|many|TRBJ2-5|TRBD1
CASSAQGAGETQYF
TGTGCCAGCAGTGCACAGGGGGCCGGAGAGACCCAGTACTTC
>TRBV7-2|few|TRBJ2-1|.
CASSLDSSSYNEQFF
TGTGCCAGCAGCTTAGACTCCAGCTCCTACAATGAGCAGTTCTTC
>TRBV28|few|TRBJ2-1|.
CASSHPNVGQFF
TGTGCCAGCAGTCACCCAAACGTAGGGCAGTTCTTC
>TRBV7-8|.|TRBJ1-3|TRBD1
CASSLVARGGNTIYF
TGTGCCAGCAGCTTAGTTGCCAGGGGGGGAAACACCATATATTTT
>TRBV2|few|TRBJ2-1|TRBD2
CASSDMTSGGYNEQFF
TGTGCCAGCAGTGATATGACTAGCGGGGGCTATAATGAGCAGTTCTTC
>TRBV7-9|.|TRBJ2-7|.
CASSPRGDGEQYF
TGTGCCAGCAGCCCCCGTGGAGACGGCGAGCAGTACTTC
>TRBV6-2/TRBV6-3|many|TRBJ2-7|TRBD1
CASRAGTGSYEQYF
TGTGCCAGCAGGGCCGGGACAGGGTCCTACGAGCAGTACTTC
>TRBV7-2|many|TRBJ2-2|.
CASSLALVGGELFF
TGTGCCAGCAGCTTAGCCTTGGTTGGCGGGGAGCTGTTTTTT
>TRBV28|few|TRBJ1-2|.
CASSPNLGQTDGYTF
TGTGCCAGCAGTCCTAATCTAGGACAGACGGATGGCTACACCTTC
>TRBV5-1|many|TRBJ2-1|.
CASSLKQGSLGEQFF
TGCGCCAGCAGCCTAAAACAGGGATCGTTGGGTGAGCAGTTCTTC
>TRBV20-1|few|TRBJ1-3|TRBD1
CSALQGAGGNTIYF
TGCAGTGCTCTACAGGGGGCTGGTGGAAACACCATATATTTT
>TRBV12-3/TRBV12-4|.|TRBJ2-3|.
CASSYGQESTQYF
TGTGCCAGCAGTTACGGGCAGGAGAGTACGCAGTATTTT
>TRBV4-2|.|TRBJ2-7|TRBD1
CASSRIAGTDYEQYF
TGTGCCAGCAGCCGGATCGCCGGGACAGACTACGAGCAGTACTTC
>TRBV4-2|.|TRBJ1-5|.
CASSQDRTNINQPQHF
TGTGCCAGCAGCCAAGATCGGACTAACATTAATCAGCCCCAGCATTTT
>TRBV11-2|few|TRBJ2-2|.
CASIPRITGELFF
TGTGCCAGCATCCCCAGGATTACCGGGGAGCTGTTTTTT
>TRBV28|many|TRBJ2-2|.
CASSFLQPRDGQDTGELFF
TGTGCCAGCAGTTTTCTTCAACCCCGGGACGGCCAGGACACCGGGGAGCTGTTTTTT
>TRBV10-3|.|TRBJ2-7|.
CAIRKGSYEQYF
TGTGCCATCAGGAAGGGGTCCTACGAGCAGTACTTC
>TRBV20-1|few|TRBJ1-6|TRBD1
CSARDRGLYYNSPLHF
TGCAGTGCGAGGGACAGGGGGCTTTACTATAATTCACCCCTCCACTTT
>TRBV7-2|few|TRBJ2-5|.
CASSLATGTPSGTQYF
TGTGCCAGCAGCTTAGCGACAGGAACCCCAAGCGGGACCCAGTACTTC